These T cell receptor beta chains were read from a single sample in a study of CD8+ T cells in alopecia areata. Some clones are missing from TCRdb's copy, which holds only in-frame ones; the method was immunoSEQ multiplex PCR. Of about 110,000 clones in the sample, approximately 59% were seen once. Sequenced input: CD8+ T cells sorted from blood. The receptors were sampled from a human donor in good health. The CDR3 runs from the conserved cysteine through the conserved F or W. Fields, in order: D gene, J gene, clone size, V gene, CDR3 protein, CDR3 DNA. A D gene is named only where the DNA matches it firmly. Clone sizes are given selectively: once, few, many, or a class where the clone is expanded.

TRBD1	TRBJ2-7	-	TRBV28	CASRKTGDVYEQYF	TGTGCCAGCCGCAAAACAGGGGATGTCTACGAGCAGTACTTC
-	TRBJ1-2	-	TRBV5-6	CASSFGIANYGYTF	TGTGCCAGCAGCTTCGGCATAGCTAACTATGGCTACACCTTC
TRBD2	TRBJ2-1	-	TRBV4-3	CASSQDSSLADEQFF	TGCGCCAGCAGCCAAGATAGCAGTCTAGCGGATGAGCAGTTCTTC
TRBD1	TRBJ2-2	-	TRBV6-5	CASSTTGGLLFF	TGTGCCAGCAGTACCACAGGGGGCCTGCTGTTTTTT
-	TRBJ2-7	-	TRBV6-6	CASSAGFNEQYF	TGTGCCAGCAGTGCAGGGTTCAACGAGCAGTACTTC
-	TRBJ1-6	few	TRBV6-1	CASSEEQGRISPLHF	TGTGCCAGCAGTGAAGAGCAGGGTAGGATTTCACCCCTCCACTTT
TRBD1	TRBJ1-5	-	TRBV12-5	CASGLFSPTGQSQPQHF	TGTGCTAGTGGTTTGTTCTCCCCGACAGGGCAATCCCAGCCCCAGCATTTT
TRBD2	TRBJ2-3	-	TRBV29-1	CSVEETSATTDTQYF	TGCAGCGTTGAAGAGACTAGCGCTACCACAGATACGCAGTATTTT
-	TRBJ2-3	-	TRBV13	CASSVSTDTQYF	TGTGCCAGCAGCGTCAGCACAGATACGCAGTATTTT
TRBD1	TRBJ1-1	few	TRBV19	CASSPSQGTEAFF	TGTGCCAGTAGTCCTTCACAGGGGACTGAAGCTTTCTTT
TRBD2	TRBJ2-3	few	TRBV6-5	CASSIAGGATDTQYF	TGTGCCAGCAGCATAGCGGGGGGAGCCACAGATACGCAGTATTTT
-	TRBJ2-5	-	TRBV18	CASSPPVAPEAQYF	TGTGCCAGCTCACCACCGGTTGCACCGGAGGCCCAGTACTTC
-	TRBJ1-1	-	TRBV2	CASSEGLGTEAFF	TGTGCCAGCAGTGAAGGGTTAGGCACTGAAGCTTTCTTT
-	TRBJ1-1	-	TRBV4-2	CASSQGTGMNTEAFF	TGTGCCAGCAGCCAAGGTACAGGGATGAACACTGAAGCTTTCTTT
TRBD1	TRBJ1-2	-	TRBV5-6	CASSQGDGYTF	TGTGCCAGCTCACAGGGGGATGGCTACACCTTC
-	TRBJ2-3	-	TRBV5-1	CASSGRGRNTDTQYF	TGCGCCAGCAGCGGGCGGGGCCGAAACACAGATACGCAGTATTTT
TRBD1	TRBJ2-1	-	TRBV5-1	CASSLRGHRGISYNEQFF	TGCGCCAGCAGCTTGAGGGGTCACAGGGGGATCTCCTACAATGAGCAGTTCTTC
-	TRBJ2-1	-	TRBV29-1	CSVNDRTSNEQFF	TGCAGCGTCAACGACCGAACCTCGAATGAGCAGTTCTTC
-	TRBJ2-5	-	TRBV28	CASSPLQDLEQETQYF	TGTGCCAGCAGTCCGCTACAGGACCTGGAGCAAGAGACCCAGTACTTC
-	TRBJ2-1	-	TRBV6-5	CASSYSLGGVYNEQFF	TGTGCCAGCAGTTACTCCCTCGGGGGTGTTTACAATGAGCAGTTCTTC
-	TRBJ1-1	-	TRBV4-3	CASSLGDGDTEAFF	TGCGCCAGCAGCCTGGGGGACGGAGACACTGAAGCTTTCTTT
-	TRBJ2-7	-	TRBV5-1	CASSVASGKGNEQYF	TGCGCCAGCAGCGTGGCCTCAGGGAAGGGCAACGAGCAGTACTTC
-	TRBJ1-2	-	TRBV9	CASSVADFYGYTF	TGTGCCAGCAGCGTAGCGGATTTCTATGGCTACACCTTC
TRBD2	TRBJ2-1	many	TRBV6-4	CASSDSTSGTYNEQFF	TGTGCCAGCAGTGACTCCACTAGCGGGACCTACAATGAGCAGTTCTTC
-	TRBJ2-3	once	TRBV9	CASSGDSTDTQYF	TGTGCCAGCAGCGGGGACAGCACAGATACGCAGTATTTT
-	TRBJ2-5	-	TRBV5-6	CASSLVGPRETQYF	TGTGCCAGCAGCTTGGTGGGGCCGCGAGAGACCCAGTACTTC
-	TRBJ1-5	-	TRBV27	CASSDSEGGNQPQHF	TGTGCCAGCAGTGATTCTGAGGGTGGCAATCAGCCCCAGCATTTT
-	TRBJ1-2	-	TRBV7-2	CASSFPGGDGYTF	TGTGCCAGCAGCTTCCCGGGTGGGGATGGCTACACCTTC